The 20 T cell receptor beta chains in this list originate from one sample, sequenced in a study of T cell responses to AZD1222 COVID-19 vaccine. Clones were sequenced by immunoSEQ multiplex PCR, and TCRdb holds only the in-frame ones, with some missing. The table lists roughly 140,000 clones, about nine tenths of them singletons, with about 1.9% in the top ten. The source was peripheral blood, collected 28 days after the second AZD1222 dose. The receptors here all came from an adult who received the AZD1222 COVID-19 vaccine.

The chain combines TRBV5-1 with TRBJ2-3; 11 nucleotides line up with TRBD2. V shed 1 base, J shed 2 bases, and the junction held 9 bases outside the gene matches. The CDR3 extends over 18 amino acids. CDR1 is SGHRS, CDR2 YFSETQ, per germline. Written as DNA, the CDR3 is TGCGCCAGCAGCTTGTTCGGGACTAGCGGCTCGAACACAGATACGCAGTATTTT. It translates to CASSLFGTSGSNTDTQYF.

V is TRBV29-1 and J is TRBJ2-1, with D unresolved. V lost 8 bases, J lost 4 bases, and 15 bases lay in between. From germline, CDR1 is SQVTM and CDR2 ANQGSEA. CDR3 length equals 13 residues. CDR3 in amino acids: CSLSTSSYNEQFF. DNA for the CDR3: TGCAGCCTCTCTACGTCCAGTTACAATGAGCAGTTCTTC.

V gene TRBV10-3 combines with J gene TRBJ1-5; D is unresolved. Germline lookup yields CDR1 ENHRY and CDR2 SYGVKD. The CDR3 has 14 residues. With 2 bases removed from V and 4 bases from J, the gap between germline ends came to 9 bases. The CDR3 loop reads CAISEGIGNQPQHF. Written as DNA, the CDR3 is TGTGCCATCAGTGAGGGTATTGGTAATCAGCCCCAGCATTTT.

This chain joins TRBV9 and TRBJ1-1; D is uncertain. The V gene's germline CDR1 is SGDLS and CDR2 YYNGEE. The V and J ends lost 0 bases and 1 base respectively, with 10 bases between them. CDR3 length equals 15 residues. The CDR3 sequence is CASSVAGGRNTEAFF. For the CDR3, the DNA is TGTGCCAGCAGCGTAGCAGGAGGGAGGAACACTGAAGCTTTCTTT.

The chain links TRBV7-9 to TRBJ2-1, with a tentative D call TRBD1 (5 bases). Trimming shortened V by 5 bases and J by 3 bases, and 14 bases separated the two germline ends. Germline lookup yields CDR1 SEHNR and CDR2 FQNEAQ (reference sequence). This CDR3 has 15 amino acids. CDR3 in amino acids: CASSPGREFYNEQFF. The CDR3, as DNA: TGTGCCAGCAGCCCCGGCAGGGAATTCTACAATGAGCAGTTCTTC.

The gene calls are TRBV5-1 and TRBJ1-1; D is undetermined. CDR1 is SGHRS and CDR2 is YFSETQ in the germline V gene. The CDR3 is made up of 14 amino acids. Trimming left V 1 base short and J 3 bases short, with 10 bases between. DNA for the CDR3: TGCGCCAGCAGCTTGATTTCGGAACACACTGAAGCTTTCTTT. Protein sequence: CASSLISEHTEAFF.

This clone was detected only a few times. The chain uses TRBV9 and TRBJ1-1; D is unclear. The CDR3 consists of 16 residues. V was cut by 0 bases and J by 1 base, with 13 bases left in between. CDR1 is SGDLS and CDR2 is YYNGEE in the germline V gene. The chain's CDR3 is CASSVGRLTENTEAFF. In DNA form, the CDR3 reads TGTGCCAGCAGCGTAGGGAGGTTAACAGAGAACACTGAAGCTTTCTTT.

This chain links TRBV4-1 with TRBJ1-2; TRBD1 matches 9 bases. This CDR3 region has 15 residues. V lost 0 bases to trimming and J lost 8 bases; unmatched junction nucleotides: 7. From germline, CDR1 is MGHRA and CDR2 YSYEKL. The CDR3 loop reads CASSQDRTGVSGYTF. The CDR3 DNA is TGCGCCAGCAGCCAAGATAGGACAGGGGTTTCCGGCTACACCTTC.

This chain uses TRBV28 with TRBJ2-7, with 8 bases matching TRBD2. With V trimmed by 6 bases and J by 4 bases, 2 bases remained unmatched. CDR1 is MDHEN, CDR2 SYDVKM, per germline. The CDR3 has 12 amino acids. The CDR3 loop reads CASRASGYEQYF. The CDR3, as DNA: TGTGCCAGCAGGGCTAGCGGGTACGAGCAGTACTTC. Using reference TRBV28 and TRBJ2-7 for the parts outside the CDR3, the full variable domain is DVKVTQSSRYLVKRTGEKVFLECVQDMDHENMFWYRQDPGLGLRLIYFSYDVKMKEKGDIPEGYSVSREKKERFSLILESASTNQTSMYLCASRASGYEQYFGPGTRLTVT.

CDR3 bases: TGCGCCAGCAGCCTGACCTTAGCGGGGTCCCTCACAGATACGCAGTATTTT. Protein sequence: CASSLTLAGSLTDTQYF. The chain uses TRBV4-1 and TRBJ2-3, with 8 positions matching TRBD2. The V gene's germline CDR1 is MGHRA and CDR2 YSYEKL. With V trimmed by 4 bases and J by 2 bases, 11 bases remained unmatched. The CDR3 contains 17 residues.

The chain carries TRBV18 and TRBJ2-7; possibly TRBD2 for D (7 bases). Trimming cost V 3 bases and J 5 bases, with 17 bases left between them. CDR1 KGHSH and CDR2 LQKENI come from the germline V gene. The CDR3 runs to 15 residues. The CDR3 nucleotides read TGTGCCAGCTCACCGGGGGGGCGACAGATCAACGAGCAGTACTTC. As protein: CASSPGGRQINEQYF.

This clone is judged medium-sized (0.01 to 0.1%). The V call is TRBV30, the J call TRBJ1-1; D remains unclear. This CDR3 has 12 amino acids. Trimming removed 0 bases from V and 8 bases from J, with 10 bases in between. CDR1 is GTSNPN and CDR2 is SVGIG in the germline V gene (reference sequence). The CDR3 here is CAWSVLGVEAFF. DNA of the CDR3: TGTGCCTGGAGTGTACTGGGAGTGGAAGCTTTCTTT.

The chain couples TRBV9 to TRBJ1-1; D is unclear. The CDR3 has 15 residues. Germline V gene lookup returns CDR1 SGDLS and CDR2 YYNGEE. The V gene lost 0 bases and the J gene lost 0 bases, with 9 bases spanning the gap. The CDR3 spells CASSVGGRMNTEAFF. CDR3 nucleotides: TGTGCCAGCAGCGTAGGCGGGAGGATGAACACTGAAGCTTTCTTT.

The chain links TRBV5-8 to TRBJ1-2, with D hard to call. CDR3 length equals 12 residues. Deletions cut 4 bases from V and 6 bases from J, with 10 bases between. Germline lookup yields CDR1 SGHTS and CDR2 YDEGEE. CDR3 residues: CASSKTTDGYTF. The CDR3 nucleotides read TGTGCCAGCAGCAAAACGACGGATGGCTACACCTTC.

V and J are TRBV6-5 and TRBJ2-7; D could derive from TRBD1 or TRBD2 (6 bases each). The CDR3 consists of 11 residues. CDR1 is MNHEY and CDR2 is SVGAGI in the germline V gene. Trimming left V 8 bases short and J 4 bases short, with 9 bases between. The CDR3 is CASGGQYEQYF. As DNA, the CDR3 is TGTGCCAGCGGGGGGCAGTACGAGCAGTACTTC.

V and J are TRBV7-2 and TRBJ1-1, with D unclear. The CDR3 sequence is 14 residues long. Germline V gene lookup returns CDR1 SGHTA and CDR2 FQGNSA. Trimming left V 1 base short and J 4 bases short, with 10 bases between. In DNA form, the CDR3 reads TGTGCCAGCAGCTTAGGCGGGTTCGGCACTGAAGCTTTCTTT. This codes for CASSLGGFGTEAFF.

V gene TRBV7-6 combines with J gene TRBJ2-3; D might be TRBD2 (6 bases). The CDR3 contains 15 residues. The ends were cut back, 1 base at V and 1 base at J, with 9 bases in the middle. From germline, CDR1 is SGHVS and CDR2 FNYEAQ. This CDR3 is CASSLGQRGTDTQYF. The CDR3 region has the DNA TGTGCCAGCAGCTTAGGACAGCGGGGCACAGATACGCAGTATTTT.

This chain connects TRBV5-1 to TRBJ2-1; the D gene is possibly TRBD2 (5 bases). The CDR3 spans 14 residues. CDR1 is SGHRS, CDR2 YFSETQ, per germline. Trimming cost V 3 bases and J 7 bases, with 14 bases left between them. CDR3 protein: CASSSSATGNEQFF. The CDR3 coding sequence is TGCGCCAGCAGCTCCTCCGCCACGGGAAATGAGCAGTTCTTC.

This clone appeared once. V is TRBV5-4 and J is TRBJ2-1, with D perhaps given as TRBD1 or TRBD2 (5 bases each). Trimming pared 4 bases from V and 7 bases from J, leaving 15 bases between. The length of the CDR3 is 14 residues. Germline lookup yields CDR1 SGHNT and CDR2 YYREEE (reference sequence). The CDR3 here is CASSPGTPGNEQFF. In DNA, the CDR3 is TGTGCCAGCAGCCCCGGGACCCCGGGGAATGAGCAGTTCTTC. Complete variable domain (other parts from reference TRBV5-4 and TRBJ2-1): ETGVTQSPTHLIKTRGQQVTLRCSSQSGHNTVSWYQQALGQGPQFIFQYYREEENGRGNFPPRFSGLQFPNYSSELNVNALELDDSALYLCASSPGTPGNEQFFGPGTRLTVL.

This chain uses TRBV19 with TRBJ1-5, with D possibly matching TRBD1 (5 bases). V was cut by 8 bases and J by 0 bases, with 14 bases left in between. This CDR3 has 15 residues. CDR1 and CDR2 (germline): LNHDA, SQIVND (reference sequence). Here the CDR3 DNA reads TGTGCCAGTGATAGGGGCGGGAATAGCAATCAGCCCCAGCATTTT. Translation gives CASDRGGNSNQPQHF.